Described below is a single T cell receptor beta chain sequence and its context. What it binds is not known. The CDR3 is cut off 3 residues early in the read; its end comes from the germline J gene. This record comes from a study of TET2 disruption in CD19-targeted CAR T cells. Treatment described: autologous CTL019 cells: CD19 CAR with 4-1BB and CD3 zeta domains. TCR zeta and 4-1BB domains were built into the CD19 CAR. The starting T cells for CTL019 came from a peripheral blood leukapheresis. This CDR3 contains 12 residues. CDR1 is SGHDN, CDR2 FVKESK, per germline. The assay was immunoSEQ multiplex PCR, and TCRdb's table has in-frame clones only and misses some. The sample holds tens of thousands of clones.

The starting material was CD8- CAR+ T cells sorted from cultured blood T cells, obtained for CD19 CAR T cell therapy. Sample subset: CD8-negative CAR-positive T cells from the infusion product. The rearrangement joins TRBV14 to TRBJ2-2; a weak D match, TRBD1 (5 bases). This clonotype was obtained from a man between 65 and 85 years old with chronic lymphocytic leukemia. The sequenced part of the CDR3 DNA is TGTGCCAGCAGCCAAGAGCAGGGCCTG. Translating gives CASSQEQGL. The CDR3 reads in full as CASSQEQGLLFF.